A single T cell receptor beta chain is shown here with its context. What it recognizes is unknown. The table came from immunoSEQ multiplex PCR; TCRdb's copy has only in-frame clones and leaves some out. The sample lists around 1,000 clones, over 20% occurring once. These data belong to a study of T cells in localized non-small cell lung cancer. General study results and limits: A raised T cell density in blood coincided with lengthier overall survival. Of the tissues analyzed, uninvolved adjacent lung showed maximal T cell clonality, greater than tumor. Adjacent lung had a median about 57 of the 100 largest tumor clones. One tumor region alone was sequenced, and heterogeneity therefore remains possible.

The source was normal lung tissue next to the tumor, collected before any cancer treatment. The TCR comes from a man aged 40-75 years with stage III squamous cell lung carcinoma.

This CDR3 reads CASSHRYGYTF. The CDR3 region has the DNA TGTGCCAGTAGCCACCGTTATGGCTACACCTTC. The chain joins TRBV19 to TRBJ1-2; D is unresolved. Between the trimmed V and J ends, which lost 6 bases and 5 bases, there was a span of 7 bases. The CDR3 runs 11 residues. The germline V gene has CDR1 LNHDA and CDR2 SQIVND (reference sequence).